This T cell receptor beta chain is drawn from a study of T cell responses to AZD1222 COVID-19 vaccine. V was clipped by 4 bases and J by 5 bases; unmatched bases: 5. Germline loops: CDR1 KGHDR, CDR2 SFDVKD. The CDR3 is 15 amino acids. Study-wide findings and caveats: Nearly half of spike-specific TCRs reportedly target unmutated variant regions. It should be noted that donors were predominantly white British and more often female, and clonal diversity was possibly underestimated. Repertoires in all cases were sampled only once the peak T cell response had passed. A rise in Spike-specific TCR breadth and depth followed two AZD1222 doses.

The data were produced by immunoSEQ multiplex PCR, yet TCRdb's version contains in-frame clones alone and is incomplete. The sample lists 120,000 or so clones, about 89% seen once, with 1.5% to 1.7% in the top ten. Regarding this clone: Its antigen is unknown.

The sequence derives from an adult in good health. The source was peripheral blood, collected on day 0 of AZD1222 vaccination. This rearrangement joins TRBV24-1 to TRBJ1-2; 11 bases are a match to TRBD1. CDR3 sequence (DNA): TGTGCCACCAGTGACGCGGACAGGGGGCATTATGGCTACACCTTC. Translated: CATSDADRGHYGYTF.